Here is one TCR beta chain with its context. This clonotype has more than one count but fewer than ten. Its antigen is not yet known. It has no much larger one-base neighbor in the sample; base qualities were not kept. Libraries were constructed by 5' RACE. Sequenced on an Illumina HiSeq 2000. A universal primer binding site was added through template switching, and the final cDNA carried a unique molecular identifier so that TCR cDNA molecules could be counted accurately. Specific primers in the conserved constant-segment region were used to synthesize first-strand cDNA for TCR alpha and beta chains. Each cDNA library was double barcoded, with a SMART-Mk sample barcode plus Illumina barcodes, to control for contamination. TruSeq adapter sequences along with Illumina sample barcodes were introduced in two successive PCR steps. The TCR alpha and beta cDNA libraries were sequenced on the Illumina HiSeq platform using custom primers. In the source study's methods: MiGEC was used to process raw reads and extract unique molecular identifiers, and MiXCR was used to find CDR3 positions. Recombination models were inferred per individual with the repgenHMM and IGoR tools using an EM algorithm. Shared clonotype analysis was performed with the tcR package in R, normalizing sharing by the product of cloneset sizes. To study raw recombination free of thymic and clonal selection effects, out-of-frame nonproductive sequences were analyzed. The public reads were reprocessed in TCRdb via fastp at Q25 and MiXCR, keeping in-frame beta chains. Each CDR3 protein gets just one entry, which takes the most common genes and DNA from the rows behind it. TCRdb, not the authors, supplied the V and J calls. Within this sample are hundreds of thousands of distinct CDR3 sequences, with less than 10% of them counted one time only. 0.8% to 1% of the sample lies in the top ten.

Every donor in the study was a healthy Caucasian. Three pairs of female monozygotic twins, all aged 18 to 29 years, were included in the twin cohort. Peripheral blood mononuclear cells were used as the source from which RNA for TCR libraries was isolated. This entry belongs to a study of identical twins (dated by TCRdb to the mid-2010s). Some background on the complete study: To test whether fetal clonotypes persist, this study deep-sequenced TCR alpha and beta repertoires from monozygotic twins, from unrelated adults of various ages, and from cord blood. Replicate twin experiments were performed at different times using different library preparation protocols to rule out contamination. Summary of the overall study and its limitations: Recombination models systematically underestimated out-of-frame TCR alpha sharing in monozygotic twins but agreed with sharing between unrelated individuals. Zero-insertion analyses could be partly confounded by invariant T cells such as MAIT and iNKT, although diverse VJ usage argued against such confounding for most clonotypes. In beta out-of-frame sequences, excess twin sharing was weaker, because having fewer shared sequences lowered the signal-to-noise ratio. Fewer insertions were carried by abundant cord blood beta clonotypes; a weaker similar trend was observed in young adult naive repertoires, while no such trend was observed in memory repertoires. Out-of-frame TCR alpha sequences shared between twins showed an excess of low generation-probability sequences compared with coincidental sharing between unrelated individuals. Conclusions relied on cross-sectional statistical analysis, since the same donors could not be followed over many years.

The CDR3 goes from the cysteine to the phenylalanine over 13 residues. Only the CDR3 DNA is retained, 39 bases long and in frame from the first base. The CDR1 and CDR2 encoded by the germline V gene are MNHEY and SVGEGT. Trimming at the junction amounts to 6 bases on V and 3 bases on J, and the germline ends lie 9 bases apart. This same sample was also taken into another study, of yellow fever vaccine responses in identical twins. The second investigation adds: According to the authors, the vaccine-induced T cell response in identical twins seemed to be partly convergent and partly specific to each individual. In identical twins, the study followed T cell clones that responded to the vaccine with precision.

This TCR came from a young woman in good health. The specimen was PBMCs. This sequence uses TRBV6-2 or TRBV6-3 and TRBJ1-3; there is no confident call for the D gene. CDR3 reads: CASSDGIGNTIYF. The DNA sequence is as follows: TGTGCCAGCAGCGATGGGATTGGAAACACCATATATTTT.